This T cell receptor (beta chain) was obtained from a study of T cells of healthy individuals. The length of the CDR3 is 13 residues. Germline V gives CDR1 LGHDT, CDR2 YNNKEL (reference sequence). Deletions cut 7 bases from V and 4 bases from J, with 14 bases between. Via MiXCR, TCRdb re-called the 5' RACE reads, giving one row per CDR3 protein. The sample carries about 41,000 distinct CDR3 sequences, around 4.5% recorded once. This sequence originates from a human donor in good health. The J gene is TRBJ2-7, the V gene TRBV3-1; D may be TRBD1 (6 bases). The CDR3 protein is CASKRAQGYEQYF. CDR3 nucleotide sequence: TGTGCCAGCAAGAGGGCCCAGGGGTACGAGCAGTACTTC.